A single count supports the clone carrying this TCR beta chain. Trimming pared 7 bases from V and 9 bases from J, leaving 22 bases between. The CDR3 has 16 amino acids. The data were obtained in a study of blood T cells in healthy people across ages. Next came a second PCR, run for roughly 7 to 12 cycles, which used a sample-barcoded 5' primer along with a J-beta primer mix. Each of the samples gave a minimum of 2.5 million paired-end reads that contained CDR3. TCRdb passed the 5' RACE reads through MiXCR, listing each CDR3 protein once. The table shows roughly 2 million distinct CDR3 sequences, with about 50% occurring only once.

The receptor's source is a woman in her forties in good health. Sequencing was carried out using blood. The genes are TRBV12-3 or TRBV12-4 and TRBJ1-6; D may be TRBD1 (6 bases). CDR3 in amino acids: CASTASWGGPSSPLHF. The CDR3 nucleotides read TGTGCCAGCACTGCCTCCTGGGGGGGGCCATCTTCACCCCTCCACTTT.